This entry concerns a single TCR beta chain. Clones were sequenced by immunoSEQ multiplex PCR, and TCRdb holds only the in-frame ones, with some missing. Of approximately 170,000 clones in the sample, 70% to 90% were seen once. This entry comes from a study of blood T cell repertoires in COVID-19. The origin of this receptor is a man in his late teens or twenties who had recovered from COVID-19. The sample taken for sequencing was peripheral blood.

The CDR3 region is CSASAGDQPQHF. The CDR3 bases are TGCAGTGCTAGTGCAGGGGATCAGCCCCAGCATTTT. The V and J genes are TRBV20-1 and TRBJ1-5; a possible D gene is TRBD1 (6 bases). This CDR3 contains 12 residues. Germline V gives CDR1 DFQATT, CDR2 SNEGSKA (reference sequence). The V and J ends lost 3 bases and 5 bases respectively, with 8 bases between them.